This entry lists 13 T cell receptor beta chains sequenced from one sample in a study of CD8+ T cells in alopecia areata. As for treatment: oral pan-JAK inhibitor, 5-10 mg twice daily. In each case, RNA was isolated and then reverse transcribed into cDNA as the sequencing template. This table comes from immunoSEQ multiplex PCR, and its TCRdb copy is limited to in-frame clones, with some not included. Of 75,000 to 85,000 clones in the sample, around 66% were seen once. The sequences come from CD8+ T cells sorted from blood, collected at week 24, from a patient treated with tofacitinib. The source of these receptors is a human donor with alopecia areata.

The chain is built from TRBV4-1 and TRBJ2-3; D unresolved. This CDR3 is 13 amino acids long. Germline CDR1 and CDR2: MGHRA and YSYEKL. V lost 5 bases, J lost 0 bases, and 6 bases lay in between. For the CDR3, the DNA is TGCGCCAGCAGCGACACTAGCACAGATACGCAGTATTTT. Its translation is CASSDTSTDTQYF.

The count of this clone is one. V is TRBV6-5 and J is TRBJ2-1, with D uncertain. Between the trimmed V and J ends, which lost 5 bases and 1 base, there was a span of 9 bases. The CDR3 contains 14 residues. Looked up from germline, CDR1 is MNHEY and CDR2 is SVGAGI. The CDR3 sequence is CASSSLRSYNEQFF. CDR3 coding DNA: TGTGCCAGCAGTAGCCTTCGGTCCTACAATGAGCAGTTCTTC.

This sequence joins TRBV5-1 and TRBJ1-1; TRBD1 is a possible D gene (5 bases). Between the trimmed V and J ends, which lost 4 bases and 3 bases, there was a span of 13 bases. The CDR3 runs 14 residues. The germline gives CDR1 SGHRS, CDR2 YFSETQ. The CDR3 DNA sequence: TGCGCCAGCAGCCCGGGGGTTGGGTACACTGAAGCTTTCTTT. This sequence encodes CASSPGVGYTEAFF.

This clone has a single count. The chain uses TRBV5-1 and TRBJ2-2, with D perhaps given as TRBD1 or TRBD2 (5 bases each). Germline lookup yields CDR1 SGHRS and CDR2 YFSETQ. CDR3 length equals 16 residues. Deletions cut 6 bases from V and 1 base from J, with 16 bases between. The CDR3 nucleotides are TGCGCCAGCAACCGACGGGGCGAACGGAACACCGGGGAGCTGTTTTTT. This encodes CASNRRGERNTGELFF. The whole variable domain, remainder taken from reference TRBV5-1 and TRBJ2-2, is KAGVTQTPRYLIKTRGQQVTLSCSPISGHRSVSWYQQTPGQGLQFLFEYFSETQRNKGNFPGRFSGRQFSNSRSEMNVSTLELGDSALYLCASNRRGERNTGELFFGEGSRLTVL.

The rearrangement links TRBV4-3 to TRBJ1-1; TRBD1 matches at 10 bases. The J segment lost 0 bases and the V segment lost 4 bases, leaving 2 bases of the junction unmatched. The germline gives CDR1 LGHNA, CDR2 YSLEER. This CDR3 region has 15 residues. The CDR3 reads CASSLDRGLNTEAFF. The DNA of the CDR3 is TGCGCCAGCAGCCTAGACAGGGGGCTGAACACTGAAGCTTTCTTT.

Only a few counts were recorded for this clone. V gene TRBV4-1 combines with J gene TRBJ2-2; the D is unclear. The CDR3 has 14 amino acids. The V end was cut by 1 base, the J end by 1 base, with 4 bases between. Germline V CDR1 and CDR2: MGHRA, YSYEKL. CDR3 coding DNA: TGCGCCAGCAGCCAAGGCAGGAACACCGGGGAGCTGTTTTTT. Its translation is CASSQGRNTGELFF.

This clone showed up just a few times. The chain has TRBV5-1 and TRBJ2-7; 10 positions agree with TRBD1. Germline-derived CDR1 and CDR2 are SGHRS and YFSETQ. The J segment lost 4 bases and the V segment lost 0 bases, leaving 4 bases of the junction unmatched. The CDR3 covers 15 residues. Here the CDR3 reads CASSLAGTGVYEQYF. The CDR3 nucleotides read TGCGCCAGCAGCTTGGCCGGGACAGGGGTTTACGAGCAGTACTTC.

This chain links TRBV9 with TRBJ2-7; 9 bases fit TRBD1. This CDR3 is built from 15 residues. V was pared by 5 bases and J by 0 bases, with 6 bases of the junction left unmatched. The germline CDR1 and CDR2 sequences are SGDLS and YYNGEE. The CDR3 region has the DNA TGTGCCAGCAGGGGACAGGGTGTCGGCTCCTACGAGCAGTACTTC. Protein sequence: CASRGQGVGSYEQYF.

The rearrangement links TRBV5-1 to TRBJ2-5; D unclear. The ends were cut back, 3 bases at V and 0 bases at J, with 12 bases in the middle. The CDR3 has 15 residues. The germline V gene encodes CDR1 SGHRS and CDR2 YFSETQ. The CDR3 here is CASSSEDPYQETQYF. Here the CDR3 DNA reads TGCGCCAGCAGCTCCGAAGATCCGTACCAAGAGACCCAGTACTTC.

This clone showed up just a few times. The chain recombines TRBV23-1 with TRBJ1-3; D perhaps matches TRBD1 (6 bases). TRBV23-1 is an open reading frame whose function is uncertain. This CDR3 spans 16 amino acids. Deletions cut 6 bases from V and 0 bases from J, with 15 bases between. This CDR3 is CASRGKGGNSGNTIYF. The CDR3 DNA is TGCGCCAGCAGAGGGAAGGGGGGGAACTCTGGAAACACCATATATTTT.

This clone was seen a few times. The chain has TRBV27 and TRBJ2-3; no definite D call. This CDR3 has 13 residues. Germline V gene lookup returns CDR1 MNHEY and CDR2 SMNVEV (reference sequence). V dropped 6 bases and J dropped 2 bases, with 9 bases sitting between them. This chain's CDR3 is CASSHVLTDTQYF. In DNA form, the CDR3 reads TGTGCCAGCAGCCATGTGCTCACAGATACGCAGTATTTT.

The CDR3 loop reads CASKSRAGANVLTF. For the CDR3, the DNA is TGTGCCAGCAAGTCAAGGGCTGGGGCCAACGTCCTGACTTTC. This chain joins TRBV9 and TRBJ2-6; no clear D gene. This CDR3 is 14 amino acids long. V lost 6 bases and J 2 bases, leaving 9 bases between the germline ends. From germline, CDR1 is SGDLS and CDR2 YYNGEE.

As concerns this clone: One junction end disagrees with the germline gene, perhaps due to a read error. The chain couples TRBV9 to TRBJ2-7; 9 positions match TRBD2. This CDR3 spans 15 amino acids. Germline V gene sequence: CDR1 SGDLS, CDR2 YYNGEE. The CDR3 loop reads CASSVEGTSSHEQYF. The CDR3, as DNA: TGTGCCAGCAGCGTAGAAGGGACTAGCTCCCACGAGCAGTACTTC.